Each of the 14 T cell receptor beta chains below was sequenced from the same sample in a study of blood T cell repertoires in COVID-19. TCRdb's copy holds only in-frame clones and misses some; the assay was immunoSEQ multiplex PCR. The table has roughly 60,000 clones, 75% to 90% seen once. Sequencing input: peripheral blood. These receptors originate from a human donor with acute or convalescent COVID-19. The donor label of this sample is uncertain.

The rearrangement uses TRBV25-1 and TRBJ1-6; no definite D call. Germline assignment: CDR1 MGHDK and CDR2 SYGVNS. CDR3 length: 14 amino acids. V was trimmed by 6 bases and J by 0 bases, leaving 6 bases between them. The CDR3 spells CASRRGSYNSPLHF. The CDR3 DNA sequence: TGTGCCAGCAGACGGGGCTCCTATAATTCACCCCTCCACTTT.

This clone was counted once. J is TRBJ2-5 and V is TRBV29-1; 8 bases map to TRBD2. CDR1 and CDR2 from the germline V gene are SQVTM and ANQGSEA. The length of the CDR3 is 13 residues. V dropped 8 bases and J dropped 4; count of bases not matched to a gene: 9. As DNA, the CDR3 is TGCAGCACATCCGGGGGGGCCGGAGAGACCCAGTACTTC. It encodes CSTSGGAGETQYF.

The chain combines TRBV10-3 with TRBJ1-2; TRBD1 matches at 7 bases. Germline trimming cut 2 bases from V and 4 bases from J; bases unmatched to any gene: 1. The germline CDR1 and CDR2 sequences are ENHRY and SYGVKD. There are 13 residues in the CDR3. The CDR3 protein is CAISEGTAYGYTF. The CDR3 DNA reads as TGTGCCATCAGTGAGGGGACAGCCTATGGCTACACCTTC.

The chain joins TRBV5-5 to TRBJ1-6, with D unresolved. V gave up 4 bases and J gave up 7 bases, with 9 bases separating them. The CDR3 loop spans 13 amino acids. Looked up from germline, CDR1 is SGHKS and CDR2 is YYEKEE (reference sequence). CDR3 bases: TGTGCCAGCAGCCTTAGCTTGAATTCACCCCTCCACTTT. Its protein is CASSLSLNSPLHF.

This clone was observed once. The rearrangement uses TRBV3-1 (or the pseudogene TRBV3-2) and TRBJ1-1; 7 nucleotides agree with TRBD1. The V segment lost 5 bases and the J segment 6 bases; nucleotides outside the gene matches: 3. The germline CDR1 and CDR2 sequences are LGHDT and YNNKEL (reference sequence). The CDR3 runs 12 residues. The CDR3 protein is CASSFGQAEAFF. CDR3 DNA sequence: TGTGCCAGCAGCTTCGGACAGGCTGAAGCTTTCTTT.

The chain employs TRBV10-3 and TRBJ1-1; 8 bases align to TRBD1. Germline-derived CDR1 and CDR2 are ENHRY and SYGVKD. V was clipped by 4 bases and J by 6 bases; unmatched bases: 10. CDR3 length: 15 amino acids. The CDR3 region is CAISAEPGGISEAFF. The CDR3 nucleotides read TGTGCCATCAGTGCCGAACCAGGGGGCATCTCTGAAGCTTTCTTT.

This clone was seen only once. This rearrangement joins TRBV28 to TRBJ1-5; D is unresolved. Looked up from germline, CDR1 is MDHEN and CDR2 is SYDVKM. Between the trimmed V and J ends, which lost 1 base and 2 bases, there was a span of 9 bases. The CDR3 runs 15 residues. The CDR3: CASSLLVGGNQPQHF. Here the CDR3 DNA reads TGTGCCAGCAGTTTATTGGTCGGAGGCAATCAGCCCCAGCATTTT.

This clone was observed once. The chain recombines TRBV6-4 with TRBJ1-1; 8 nucleotides agree with TRBD1. CDR1 MRHNA and CDR2 SNTAGT come from the germline V gene. J lost 4 bases, V lost 5 bases, and 3 bases had no gene match. CDR3 size: 13 residues. The CDR3 here is CASSPDRGTEAFF. CDR3 coding DNA: TGTGCCAGCAGTCCTGACAGGGGCACTGAAGCTTTCTTT.

V gene TRBV7-9 combines with J gene TRBJ2-5; 9 bases are a match to TRBD2. Germline trimming cut 5 bases from V and 5 bases from J; bases unmatched to any gene: 9. The CDR3 consists of 15 residues. CDR1 and CDR2 (germline): SEHNR, FQNEAQ (reference sequence). CDR3 region: CASSLLAGLGETQYF. Here the CDR3 DNA reads TGTGCCAGCAGCCTTCTAGCGGGGCTGGGGGAGACCCAGTACTTC.

The chain carries TRBV2 and TRBJ2-1; 10 positions match TRBD1. CDR1 and CDR2 from the germline V gene are SNHLY and FYNNEI. The J segment lost 5 bases and the V segment lost 11 bases, leaving 12 bases of the junction unmatched. This CDR3 is built from 15 residues. CDR3 in amino acids: CAGATGTGEHNEQFF. CDR3 sequence (DNA): TGTGCCGGGGCTACGGGGACAGGGGAGCACAATGAGCAGTTCTTC.

This clone was detected once. This sequence joins TRBV19 and TRBJ1-2; D gene uncertain. V lost 11 bases to trimming and J lost 0 bases, with 13 bases between them. Looked up from germline, CDR1 is LNHDA and CDR2 is SQIVND (reference sequence). The length of the CDR3 is 13 residues. The CDR3 region has the DNA TGTGCCTGCAGGTCGTCGACTAACTATGGCTACACCTTC. Amino acids: CACRSSTNYGYTF.

The chain carries TRBV23-1 and TRBJ2-1, with D unresolved. TRBV23-1 is assigned to the ORF class and has an uncertain function. This CDR3 contains 16 residues. Trimming took off 0 bases at V and 0 bases at J, with 9 bases between the two ends. The CDR3 coding sequence is TGCGCCAGCAGTCAATCGAGTAGAGACTCCTACAATGAGCAGTTCTTC. Translated, it gives CASSQSSRDSYNEQFF.

The V call is TRBV7-2, the J call TRBJ2-5; 10 bases map to TRBD1. The V and J ends lost 4 bases and 2 bases, in that order; junction bases with no gene match: 4. The CDR3 is 15 amino acids. Germline assignment: CDR1 SGHTA and CDR2 FQGNSA. The CDR3 coding sequence is TGTGCCAGCAGCTCACGGACAGGGGGGCAAGAGACCCAGTACTTC. It yields the protein CASSSRTGGQETQYF.

J is TRBJ1-2 and V is TRBV3-1 (or the pseudogene TRBV3-2); D gene unclear. Germline-derived CDR1 and CDR2 are LGHDT and YNNKEL (reference sequence). The germline V and J ends were trimmed by 0 bases and 2 bases, with 10 bases remaining between them. The CDR3 is 15 amino acids. CDR3 in DNA: TGTGCCAGCAGCCAAGAATATGCGAGGAACTATGGCTACACCTTC. This encodes CASSQEYARNYGYTF.